The clone carrying this T cell receptor (beta chain) has at least ten counts. Its matching antigen is unknown. V lost 8 bases, J lost 1 base, and 6 bases lay in between. The CDR3 sequence is 12 residues long. From germline, CDR1 is MNHEY and CDR2 SMNVEV (reference sequence). The record originates from a study of early T cells in non-severe SARS-CoV-2 infection. Study in general: Sequencing input comprised bulk RNA from unsorted whole blood; chain pairing was not available.

Unique molecular identifiers were affixed to single, distinct cDNA molecules. Each CDR3 protein gets one entry after TCRdb re-called the 5' RACE reads with MiXCR. Of tens of thousands of distinct CDR3 sequences in the sample, nearly 4.5% are singletons; the top ten hold over 5%. Study-wide results and caveats: Anti-spike CD8 responses were favored in VDJdb matching, and private and CD4 specificities were missed.

Sequencing was carried out using whole blood. The TCR comes from an adult who was a healthcare worker with PCR-confirmed SARS-CoV-2 infection or an uninfected control (not recorded which). The chain carries TRBV27 and TRBJ1-5, with D maybe TRBD1 (6 bases). CDR3 bases: TGTGCCAGCGGACAGAGCAATCAGCCCCAGCATTTT. It translates to CASGQSNQPQHF.